The following is a T cell receptor beta chain sequence with its context. Its specificity is unknown. This sample is drawn from a study of radiation and T cells in renal cell carcinoma. Study summary: Nephrectomy followed 15 Gy stereotactic body radiation by 4 weeks. Overall study findings and caveats: No pretreatment tumor biopsies were available for baseline clonotypes.

Repertoires were generated with immunoSEQ multiplex PCR, while TCRdb's copy carries only in-frame clones and drops some. This sample carries about 130,000 clones, roughly 77% of them seen once, and the ten largest clones take about 1.9%. There are 15 residues in the CDR3. Germline values: CDR1 SGHNT, CDR2 YYREEE (reference sequence). J was trimmed by 4 bases and V by 4 bases; bases with no gene match: 4. Time point denoted: blood 2 weeks post-SBRT. As to treatment: 15 Gy SBRT to primary tumor, nephrectomy 4 weeks later. After SBRT, blood was collected at 2 and 4 weeks, plus baseline. The starting material was blood, obtained from a patient whose treatment included radiotherapy and nephrectomy. This chain connects TRBV5-4 to TRBJ1-6, with 8 bases that match TRBD1. The receptor's source is a woman aged 55-70 years with renal cell carcinoma. CDR3 in DNA: TGTGCCAGCAGCCAGAGACAGGGGTATAATTCACCCCTCCACTTT. It codes for CASSQRQGYNSPLHF.